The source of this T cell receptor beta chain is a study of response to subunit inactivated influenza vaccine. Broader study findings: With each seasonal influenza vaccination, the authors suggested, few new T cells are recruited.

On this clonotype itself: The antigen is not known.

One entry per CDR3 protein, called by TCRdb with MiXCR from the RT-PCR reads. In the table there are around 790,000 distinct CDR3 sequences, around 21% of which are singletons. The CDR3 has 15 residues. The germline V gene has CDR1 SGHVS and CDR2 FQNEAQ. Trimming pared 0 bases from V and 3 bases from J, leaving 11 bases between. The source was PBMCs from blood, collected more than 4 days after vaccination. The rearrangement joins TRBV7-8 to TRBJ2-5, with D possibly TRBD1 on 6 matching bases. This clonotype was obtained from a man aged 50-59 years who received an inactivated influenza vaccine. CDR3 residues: CASSLAQGREETQYF. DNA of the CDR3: TGTGCCAGCAGCTTAGCCCAGGGGCGGGAAGAGACCCAGTACTTC.